The sequence of this T cell receptor (beta chain) was determined in a study of monozygotic twins with inflammatory bowel disease. Findings and limits, study-wide: Similarity of repertoires did not differ between concordant and discordant twins, possibly from limited power.

TCR libraries were prepared from 3,000 to 3,500 ng total RNA each. Generation of cDNA took place in eight separate reactions per sample. From the 5' RACE reads, TCRdb lists one entry per CDR3 protein and no DNA. The repertoire table contains a few hundred thousand distinct CDR3 sequences. Collection of a roughly 2.7 ml blood sample took place per donor. As concerns this clonotype: Its antigen is currently unknown.

This receptor was obtained from a human donor with ulcerative colitis or Crohn's disease, or a healthy co-twin of an affected twin (not recorded which). The sample consisted of blood.

The CDR3 spells CASSQPGQGKSPLHF. This chain uses TRBV4-1 with TRBJ1-6; the TCRdb call, TRBD1, lacks DNA for checking. The CDR3 loop spans 15 amino acids. In germline, CDR1 is MGHRA, CDR2 YSYEKL.